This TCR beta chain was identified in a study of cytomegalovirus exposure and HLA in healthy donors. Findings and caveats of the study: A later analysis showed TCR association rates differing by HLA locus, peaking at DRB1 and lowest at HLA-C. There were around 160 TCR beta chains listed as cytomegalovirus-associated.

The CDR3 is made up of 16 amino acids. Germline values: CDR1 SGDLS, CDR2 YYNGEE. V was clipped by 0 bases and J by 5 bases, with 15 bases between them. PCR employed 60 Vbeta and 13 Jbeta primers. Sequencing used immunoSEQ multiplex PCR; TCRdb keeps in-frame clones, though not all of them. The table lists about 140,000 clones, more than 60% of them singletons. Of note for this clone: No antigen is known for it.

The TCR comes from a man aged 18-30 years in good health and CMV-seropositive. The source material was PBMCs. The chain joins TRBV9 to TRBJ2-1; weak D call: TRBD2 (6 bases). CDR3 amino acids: CASSVVGGRLDNEQFF. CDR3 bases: TGTGCCAGCAGCGTAGTAGGAGGGAGATTGGACAATGAGCAGTTCTTC.